This T cell receptor beta chain was recovered during a study of blood T cell repertoires in COVID-19. About the study: The samples span acute and convalescent COVID-19 from the United States, Italy and Spain.

V was clipped by 5 bases and J by 6 bases; unmatched bases: 6. Germline V gives CDR1 SEHNR, CDR2 FQNEAQ (reference sequence). The CDR3 has 15 amino acids. Enrollment of patients from Seattle took place during active infection, with longitudinal follow-up. In the original workflow: Quantification of nucleated cells was approximated via reference gene primer amplification. The protocol was immunoSEQ multiplex PCR, while the TCRdb copy is restricted to in-frame clones and leaves out a portion. For V, J and clone size, that table is used; D and trimming come from the DNA. Of 200,000 to 250,000 clones in the sample, approximately 80% are singletons; the top ten hold 6.5% to 9%.

This clonotype was obtained from a woman of 80 years or more with COVID-19, enrolled during active disease. Material for sequencing was peripheral blood. The chain has TRBV7-9 and TRBJ2-1; 11 nucleotides line up with TRBD2. CDR3 nucleotide sequence: TGTGCCAGCAGCATACTCGGGACTAGCGGCAATGAGCAGTTCTTC. Translated: CASSILGTSGNEQFF.